The present TCR beta chain was sequenced within a study of T-cell reconstitution after alpha-beta-depleted transplantation in children. The CDR3 length is 14 residues. V was cut by 4 bases and J by 3 bases, with 13 bases left in between. Germline values: CDR1 SGHRS, CDR2 YFSETQ. As it was prepared, the TCRbeta library received unique molecular identifiers. MiXCR, applied by TCRdb to the PCR reads, yields one record per CDR3 protein. Among almost 600,000 distinct CDR3 sequences, more than 20% were seen once, and the ten largest hold 30% to 45%. Sequenced here: PBMCs, sampled before TCRalphabeta/CD19-depleted stem cell transplant. The TCR originated in a boy under two years old with Wiskott-Aldrich syndrome, due to receive a stem cell transplant. The genes are TRBV5-1 and TRBJ1-1, with unresolved D. CDR3 amino acids: CASSPMRPDTEAFF. CDR3 DNA sequence: TGCGCCAGCAGCCCCATGAGGCCGGACACTGAAGCTTTCTTT.